The rows below give T cell receptor beta chains drawn from one sample of a study of CD8+ T cells in alopecia areata. Clones were sequenced by immunoSEQ multiplex PCR, and TCRdb holds only the in-frame ones, with some missing. Among under 200,000 clones listed, around three fifths were seen once. The sequencing used CD4+ T cells sorted from blood, collected at week 24, from a patient treated with tofacitinib. Receptor source: a human donor with alopecia areata. Each CDR3 is given with its conserved first and last residue. The D gene is left open where the match is weak. The listing skips clone size in some rows; elsewhere it reads once, few, many or a size class.

-	TRBJ2-2	TRBV7-9	-	CASSVSGLGELFF	TGTGCCAGCAGTGTTTCGGGGCTCGGGGAGCTGTTTTTT
-	TRBJ1-4	TRBV7-2	-	CASSSNDEKLFF	TGTGCCAGCAGCTCAAATGATGAAAAACTGTTTTTT
-	TRBJ1-1	TRBV11-1	-	CASSFRKGNTEAFF	TGTGCCAGCAGCTTCCGGAAAGGGAACACTGAAGCTTTCTTT
-	TRBJ2-7	TRBV29-1	few	CSVEDPGREQYF	TGCAGCGTTGAAGATCCGGGGCGCGAGCAGTACTTC
-	TRBJ1-1	TRBV29-1	few	CSGTGLNTEAFF	TGCAGTGGAACAGGGTTGAACACTGAAGCTTTCTTT
TRBD1	TRBJ2-3	TRBV25-1	-	CASSETGSGGTQYF	TGTGCCAGCAGTGAGACAGGGTCAGGGGGTACGCAGTATTTT
-	TRBJ1-2	TRBV29-1	few	CSVAGQGWVGYTF	TGCAGCGTTGCTGGGCAGGGGTGGGTTGGCTACACCTTC
TRBD1	TRBJ1-2	TRBV29-1	few	CSVDGTDGYTF	TGCAGCGTTGACGGGACAGATGGCTACACCTTC
-	TRBJ1-1	TRBV29-1	-	CSVRSRGMNTEAFF	TGCAGCGTCAGATCCAGGGGTATGAACACTGAAGCTTTCTTT
TRBD2	TRBJ2-1	TRBV7-3	-	CASIPAGTSGGLGWYNEQFF	TGTGCCAGCATCCCCGCCGGGACTAGCGGGGGGCTAGGGTGGTACAATGAGCAGTTCTTC
-	TRBJ1-1	TRBV4-2	-	CASSQERWGTEAFF	TGTGCCAGCAGCCAAGAACGATGGGGCACTGAAGCTTTCTTT
TRBD1	TRBJ2-1	TRBV5-1	-	CASSADGQGSNEQFF	TGCGCCAGCAGCGCAGACGGACAGGGTTCGAATGAGCAGTTCTTC
TRBD2	TRBJ2-4	TRBV6-5	-	CASSYGGGGNIQYF	TGTGCCAGCAGTTACGGCGGGGGAGGAAACATTCAGTACTTC
-	TRBJ2-7	TRBV15	-	CATSRASSYEQYF	TGTGCCACCAGCAGAGCCAGTTCCTACGAGCAGTACTTC
-	TRBJ2-7	TRBV14	-	CASSQRQLYEQYF	TGTGCCAGCAGCCAACGACAGTTATACGAGCAGTACTTC
-	TRBJ1-4	TRBV11-2	-	CASRSSREEKLFF	TGTGCCAGCAGGAGTTCGAGAGAAGAAAAACTGTTTTTT
-	TRBJ2-1	TRBV5-6	-	CASSLPEGPYNEQFF	TGTGCCAGCAGCTTGCCAGAGGGCCCCTACAATGAGCAGTTCTTC